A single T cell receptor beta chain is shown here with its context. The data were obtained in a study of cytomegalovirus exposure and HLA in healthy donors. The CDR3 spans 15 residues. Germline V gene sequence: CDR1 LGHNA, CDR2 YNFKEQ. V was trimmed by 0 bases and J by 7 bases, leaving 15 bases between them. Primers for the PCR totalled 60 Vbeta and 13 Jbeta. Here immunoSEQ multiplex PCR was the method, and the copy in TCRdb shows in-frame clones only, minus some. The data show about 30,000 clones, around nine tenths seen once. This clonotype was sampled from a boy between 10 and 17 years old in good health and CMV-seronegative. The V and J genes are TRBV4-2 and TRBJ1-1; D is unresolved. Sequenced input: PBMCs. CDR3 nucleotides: TGTGCCAGCAGCCAAGATCATCCCGGGAGGATTGAAGCTTTCTTT. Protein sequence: CASSQDHPGRIEAFF.